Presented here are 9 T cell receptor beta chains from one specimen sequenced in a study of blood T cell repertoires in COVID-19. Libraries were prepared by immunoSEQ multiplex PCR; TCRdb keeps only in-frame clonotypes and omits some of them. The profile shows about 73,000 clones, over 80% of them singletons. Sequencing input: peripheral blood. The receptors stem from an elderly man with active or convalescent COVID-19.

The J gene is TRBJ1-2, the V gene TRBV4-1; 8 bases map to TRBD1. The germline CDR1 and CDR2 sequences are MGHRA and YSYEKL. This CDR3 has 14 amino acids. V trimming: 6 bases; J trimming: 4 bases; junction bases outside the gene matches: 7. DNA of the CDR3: TGCGCCAGCAGTCGGACAGGGATCACCTATGGCTACACCTTC. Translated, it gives CASSRTGITYGYTF.

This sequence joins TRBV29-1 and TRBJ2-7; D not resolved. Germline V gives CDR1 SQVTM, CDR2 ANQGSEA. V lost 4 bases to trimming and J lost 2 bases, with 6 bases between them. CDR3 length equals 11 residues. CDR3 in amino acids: CSVGRTYEQYF. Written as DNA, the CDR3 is TGCAGCGTTGGCAGGACCTACGAGCAGTACTTC.

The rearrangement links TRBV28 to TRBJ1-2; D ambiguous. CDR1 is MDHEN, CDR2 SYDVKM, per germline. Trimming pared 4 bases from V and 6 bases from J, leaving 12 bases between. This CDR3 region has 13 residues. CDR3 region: CASSSQRADGYTF. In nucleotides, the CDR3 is TGTGCCAGCAGTTCTCAGAGGGCAGATGGCTACACCTTC.

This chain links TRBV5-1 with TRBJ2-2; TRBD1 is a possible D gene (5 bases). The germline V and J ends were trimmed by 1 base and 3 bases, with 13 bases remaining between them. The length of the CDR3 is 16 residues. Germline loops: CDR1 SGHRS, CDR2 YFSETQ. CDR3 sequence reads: CASSLKGIFDTGELFF. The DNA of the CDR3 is TGCGCCAGCAGCTTGAAGGGGATTTTTGACACCGGGGAGCTGTTTTTT.

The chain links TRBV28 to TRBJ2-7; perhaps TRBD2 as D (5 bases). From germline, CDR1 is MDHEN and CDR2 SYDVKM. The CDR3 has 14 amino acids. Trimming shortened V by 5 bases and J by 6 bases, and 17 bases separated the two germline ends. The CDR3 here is CASSPPRTLSEQYF. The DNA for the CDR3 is TGTGCCAGCAGTCCTCCCCGGACTCTCTCCGAGCAGTACTTC. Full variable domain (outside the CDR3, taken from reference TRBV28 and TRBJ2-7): DVKVTQSSRYLVKRTGEKVFLECVQDMDHENMFWYRQDPGLGLRLIYFSYDVKMKEKGDIPEGYSVSREKKERFSLILESASTNQTSMYLCASSPPRTLSEQYFGPGTRLTVT.

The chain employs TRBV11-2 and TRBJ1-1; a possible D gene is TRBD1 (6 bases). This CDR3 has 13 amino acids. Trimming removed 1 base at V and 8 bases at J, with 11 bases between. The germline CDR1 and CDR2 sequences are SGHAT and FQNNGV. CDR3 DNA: TGTGCCAGCAGCTTAGCTTCAGGGGCGGAAGCTTTCTTT. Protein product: CASSLASGAEAFF.

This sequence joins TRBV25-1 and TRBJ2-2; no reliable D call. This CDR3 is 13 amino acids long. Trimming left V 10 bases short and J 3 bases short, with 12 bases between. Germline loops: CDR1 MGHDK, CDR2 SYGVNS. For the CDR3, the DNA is TGTGCCACCACCCGACGGGACACCGGGGAGCTGTTTTTT. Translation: CATTRRDTGELFF.

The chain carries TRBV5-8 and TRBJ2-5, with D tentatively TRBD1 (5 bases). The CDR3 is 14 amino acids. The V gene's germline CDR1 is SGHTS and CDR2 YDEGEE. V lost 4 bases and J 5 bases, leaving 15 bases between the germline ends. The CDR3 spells CASSLMAGRETQYF. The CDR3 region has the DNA TGTGCCAGCAGCCTAATGGCAGGGCGGGAGACCCAGTACTTC.

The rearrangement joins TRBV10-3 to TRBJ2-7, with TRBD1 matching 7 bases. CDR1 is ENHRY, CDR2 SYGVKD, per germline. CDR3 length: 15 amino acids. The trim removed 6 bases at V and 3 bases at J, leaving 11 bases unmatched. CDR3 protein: CAIRRPRDSIYEQYF. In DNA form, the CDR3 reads TGTGCCATCAGGAGACCCCGGGACAGCATCTACGAGCAGTACTTC.